These 14 T cell receptor beta chains share one sample of origin, sequenced in a study of cytomegalovirus exposure and HLA in healthy donors. Sequencing was performed with immunoSEQ multiplex PCR; in TCRdb, only in-frame clones are kept and a portion is missing. Here the sample spans 300,000 to 450,000 clones, roughly 85% being singletons. The source material was PBMCs. The source is a woman aged 18-29 years in good health and CMV-seronegative.

This chain joins TRBV18 and TRBJ2-2; 8 bases agree with TRBD1. With 3 bases clipped from V and 4 bases from J, the junction kept 4 bases outside the gene matches. Germline V gives CDR1 KGHSH, CDR2 LQKENI. The CDR3 runs 15 residues. CDR3 in amino acids: CASSPDRVGTGELFF. CDR3 nucleotide sequence: TGTGCCAGCTCACCGGACAGGGTCGGCACCGGGGAGCTGTTTTTT.

This chain connects TRBV28 to TRBJ2-7, with 7 bases lining up with TRBD1. V lost 3 bases, J lost 4 bases, and 6 bases stayed unmatched. The CDR3 length is 14 residues. The germline gives CDR1 MDHEN, CDR2 SYDVKM. CDR3 in amino acids: CASSLGTEHYEQYF. In DNA form, the CDR3 reads TGTGCCAGCAGTTTGGGGACAGAACATTACGAGCAGTACTTC.

The chain joins TRBV5-1 to TRBJ1-2; D gene unclear. This CDR3 is built from 13 residues. Per the germline V gene, CDR1 is SGHRS and CDR2 is YFSETQ. Deletions cut 0 bases from V and 9 bases from J, with 12 bases between. In nucleotides, the CDR3 is TGCGCCAGCAGCTTGGCTGGAGGCGAAAGCTACACCTTC. Its translation is CASSLAGGESYTF.

A single count supports this clone. The rearrangement joins TRBV4-1 to TRBJ2-7; TRBD2 might be the D (5 bases). Trimming took off 4 bases at V and 5 bases at J, with 18 bases between the two ends. The CDR3 runs 15 residues. CDR1 and CDR2 (germline): MGHRA, YSYEKL. The CDR3 sequence: CASSPRTSPDDEQYF. CDR3 sequence (DNA): TGCGCCAGCAGCCCAAGGACTTCCCCAGACGACGAGCAGTACTTC.

The rearrangement joins TRBV9 to TRBJ2-5; D is possibly TRBD2 (6 bases). This CDR3 has 16 amino acids. V lost 4 bases and J 5 bases, leaving 21 bases between the germline ends. Looked up from germline, CDR1 is SGDLS and CDR2 is YYNGEE. CDR3 region: CASSFGRGALGETQYF. The CDR3 DNA reads TGTGCCAGCAGCTTCGGGCGGGGTGCTTTGGGGGAGACCCAGTACTTC.

The chain employs TRBV28 and TRBJ1-5; 7 bases line up with TRBD1. Germline-derived CDR1 and CDR2 are MDHEN and SYDVKM. The ends lost 5 bases at V and 5 bases at J; junction bases unmatched: 9. This CDR3 has 15 amino acids. CDR3 sequence reads: CASSPDRQGYQPQHF. DNA for the CDR3: TGTGCCAGCAGTCCAGATCGACAGGGCTATCAGCCCCAGCATTTT.

This sequence joins TRBV5-6 and TRBJ2-5, with D hard to call. This CDR3 has 12 residues. CDR1 and CDR2 from the germline V gene are SGHDT and YYEEEE. V gave up 3 bases and J gave up 5 bases, with 8 bases separating them. The CDR3 region is CASSSTWETQYF. DNA of the CDR3: TGTGCCAGCAGCTCGACTTGGGAGACCCAGTACTTC.

The chain joins TRBV19 to TRBJ1-5; a weak D match, TRBD1 (6 bases). CDR1 is LNHDA and CDR2 is SQIVND in the germline V gene (reference sequence). There are 14 residues in the CDR3. Trimming left V 2 bases short and J 7 bases short, with 12 bases between. The CDR3 loop is CASSILGQPQPQHF. Written as DNA, the CDR3 is TGTGCCAGTAGTATACTCGGACAGCCCCAGCCCCAGCATTTT.

This chain links TRBV7-8 with TRBJ2-7, with D perhaps matching TRBD1 (5 bases). Germline V gives CDR1 SGHVS, CDR2 FQNEAQ. V lost 5 bases and J 3 bases, leaving 11 bases between the germline ends. This CDR3 has 13 residues. The CDR3 here is CASSKQAGYEQYF. The CDR3 nucleotides are TGTGCCAGCAGCAAACAGGCAGGCTACGAGCAGTACTTC.

V is TRBV28 and J is TRBJ2-4; 9 bases fit TRBD1. Germline V gives CDR1 MDHEN, CDR2 SYDVKM. There are 18 residues in the CDR3. With V trimmed by 3 bases and J by 4 bases, 13 bases remained unmatched. Written as DNA, the CDR3 is TGTGCCAGCAGTTTCCGGGGGAACTATGGACAGGGGAAAAACATTCAGTACTTC. It is translated as CASSFRGNYGQGKNIQYF.

The chain couples TRBV5-6 to TRBJ1-2, with TRBD1 identical over 7 bases. CDR1 and CDR2 from the germline V gene are SGHDT and YYEEEE. Germline trimming cut 4 bases from V and 5 bases from J; bases unmatched to any gene: 8. This CDR3 is 14 amino acids long. CDR3 coding DNA: TGTGCCAGCAGCGGATGGGACAGTAATTATGGCTACACCTTC. Encoded protein: CASSGWDSNYGYTF.

The chain employs TRBV27 and TRBJ2-3; tentatively, D is TRBD2 (6 bases). CDR1 is MNHEY, CDR2 SMNVEV, per germline (reference sequence). The ends were cut back, 6 bases at V and 5 bases at J, with 9 bases in the middle. The CDR3 is 12 residues long. In nucleotides, the CDR3 is TGTGCCAGCAGCCTTAGCGGAGATACGCAGTATTTT. It is translated as CASSLSGDTQYF.

The gene calls are TRBV19 and TRBJ2-1, with a weak D call TRBD2 (6 bases). The CDR3 sequence is 13 residues long. V lost 2 bases to trimming and J lost 10 bases, with 12 bases between them. CDR1 LNHDA and CDR2 SQIVND come from the germline V gene (reference sequence). The CDR3 loop is CASSIMWTTEQFF. In nucleotides, the CDR3 is TGTGCCAGTAGTATAATGTGGACTACCGAGCAGTTCTTC.

This clone was detected once. This chain connects TRBV19 to TRBJ1-2; the D is unclear. Germline-derived CDR1 and CDR2 are LNHDA and SQIVND (reference sequence). The CDR3 is 19 residues long. Trimming pared 5 bases from V and 3 bases from J, leaving 28 bases between. In DNA, the CDR3 is TGTGCCAGTAGTCCCTCCACCTTTTATGTCGGAACGGGTGACTATGGCTACACCTTC. This sequence encodes CASSPSTFYVGTGDYGYTF.